This T cell receptor (beta chain) originates from a study of monozygotic twins with inflammatory bowel disease. Study-level results: Limited statistical power may explain no repertoire similarity difference between concordant and discordant twins. Researchers report that IBD patients shared fewer clonotypes with others than healthy twins, especially amid disease activity.

On this clonotype: Its cognate antigen is unknown.

The UMIs contained a 6-nucleotide sample barcode. They were added by template switching during cDNA synthesis. From the 5' RACE reads, TCRdb lists one entry per CDR3 protein and no DNA. The data show about 210,000 distinct CDR3 sequences, and the top ten clones hold roughly 7.5%. CDR1 is MNHEY, CDR2 SMNVEV, per germline (reference sequence). CDR3 length: 13 residues. Sequenced: blood. The chain couples TRBV27 to TRBJ2-2; the D gene TCRdb calls, TRBD1, cannot be checked with no DNA. The receptor's source is a human donor with ulcerative colitis or Crohn's disease, or a healthy co-twin of an affected twin (not recorded which). The CDR3 here is CASSPKGTGELFF.